These T cell receptor beta chains were read from a single sample in a study of CD8 T cells in ankylosing spondylitis. One entry per CDR3 protein results from TCRdb running MiXCR on the 5' RACE reads. The table has roughly 300,000 distinct CDR3 sequences, 6.5% to 10% seen once; the top ten hold roughly 15%. Sequencing was done on a sample of blood, either unsorted or a sorted T cell fraction (not recorded which). Receptor source: a male donor with ankylosing spondylitis. Both conserved end residues are part of each CDR3. D genes are given only for firm matches. Clone size is stated in some rows and not others, as once, few, many or a class when expanded.

clone size	V gene	J gene	D gene	CDR3 DNA	CDR3 protein
.	TRBV29-1	TRBJ2-7	TRBD1	TGCAGCGTTGCCGGGACAGGAGCTTACGAGCAGTACTTC	CSVAGTGAYEQYF
many	TRBV5-1	TRBJ1-1	TRBD1	TGCGCCAGCAGCTCCGGACAGGAGAACACTGAAGCTTTCTTT	CASSSGQENTEAFF
many	TRBV15	TRBJ2-1	TRBD2	TGTGCCACCAGCAGAGATCTAACTAGCGGGACGAGGTACAATGAGCAGTTCTTC	CATSRDLTSGTRYNEQFF
.	TRBV4-1	TRBJ2-4	.	TGCGCCAGCAGCCAACCAGGGGAGGCCAAAAACATTCAGTACTTC	CASSQPGEAKNIQYF
.	TRBV19	TRBJ1-5	.	TGTGCCAGTAGGACAGATTATAGCAATCAGCCCCAGCATTTT	CASRTDYSNQPQHF
.	TRBV28	TRBJ2-7	TRBD1	TGTGCCAGCAGCGCCGACAGGGCCTCCTACGAGCAGTACTTC	CASSADRASYEQYF
few	TRBV3-1	TRBJ1-5	.	TGTGCCAGCAGCCAAGAAGCAGGGTATCAGCCCCAGCATTTT	CASSQEAGYQPQHF
many	TRBV29-1	TRBJ2-7	.	TGCAGCGCCGGGGGTAGGTTCTCCTACGAGCAGTACTTC	CSAGGRFSYEQYF
few	TRBV7-9	TRBJ2-1	.	TGTGCCAGCAGCCGAAAAGTAGGGACCCCCTACAATGAGCAGTTCTTC	CASSRKVGTPYNEQFF
few	TRBV14	TRBJ2-7	.	TGTGCCAGCAGCCAAGATCCGGGGGGCCCTACCTACGAGCAGTACTTC	CASSQDPGGPTYEQYF
few	TRBV6-5	TRBJ2-4	TRBD2	TGTGCCAGCAGTTACGGTTCCCATCGGGAGGGCAAAAACATTCAGTACTTC	CASSYGSHREGKNIQYF
.	TRBV10-2	TRBJ2-3	TRBD1	TGCGCCAGCAGTGAGCAGGGGGAAGATACGCAGTATTTT	CASSEQGEDTQYF
few	TRBV7-3	TRBJ1-2	.	TGTGCCAGCAGCTTAAGCGCCGGGACGAGCTATGGCTACACCTTC	CASSLSAGTSYGYTF
many	TRBV6-6	TRBJ1-5	.	TGTGCCAGCAGCCCGGGGGATCAGCCCCAGCATTTT	CASSPGDQPQHF
.	TRBV5-5	TRBJ2-7	TRBD2	TGTGCCAGCAGATCCGGGACTAGCGGGAGAGGCGAGCAGTACTTC	CASRSGTSGRGEQYF
many	TRBV15	TRBJ2-1	.	TGTGCCACCATGGCCAGGGGATCCTACAATGAGCAGTTCTTC	CATMARGSYNEQFF
few	TRBV29-1	TRBJ2-5	TRBD1	TGCAGCGCAGGGGACAGGGGCGAAGGTGAGACCCAGTACTTC	CSAGDRGEGETQYF
.	TRBV18	TRBJ2-7	TRBD1	TGTGCCAGCTCACCCGGGACAGGGCGAGACTACGAGCAGTACTTC	CASSPGTGRDYEQYF
few	TRBV7-9	TRBJ2-2	TRBD1	TGTGCCAGCAGCCTTCCGGACAGGGGAAACACCGGGGAGCTGTTTTTT	CASSLPDRGNTGELFF
.	TRBV6-2/TRBV6-3	TRBJ2-6	.	TGTGCCAGCAGTTTCGGACAGCCCTCTGGGGCCAACGTCCTGACTTTC	CASSFGQPSGANVLTF
few	TRBV11-3	TRBJ2-3	TRBD1	TGTGCCAGCAGCTTAGTCGGGACAGACTCAGATACGCAGTATTTT	CASSLVGTDSDTQYF
many	TRBV20-1	TRBJ2-7	TRBD2	TGCAGTGCTAACGGACTAGCGTACGAGCAGTACTTC	CSANGLAYEQYF
many	TRBV6-1	TRBJ2-7	TRBD1	TGTGCCAGCAGAGCCCCGGGACAGAGCTACGAGCAGTACTTC	CASRAPGQSYEQYF
few	TRBV11-3	TRBJ2-3	TRBD2	TGTGCCAGCAGCCCCCGGACTAGCGGGTGGAATACGCAGTATTTT	CASSPRTSGWNTQYF
.	TRBV12-3/TRBV12-4	TRBJ2-1	.	TGTGCCAGCAGTCCCGTTCGACTTGAGCAGTTCTTC	CASSPVRLEQFF
many	TRBV6-1	TRBJ2-5	TRBD2	TGTGCCAGCACCAGGACTAGCGGAAGCTGGGGGACCCAGTACTTC	CASTRTSGSWGTQYF
few	TRBV20-1	TRBJ2-7	.	TGCAGTGCTAGAGAGAGCTCCTACGAGCAGTACTTC	CSARESSYEQYF
few	TRBV11-1	TRBJ2-7	.	TGTGCCAGCAGCTTAGTTAAGGCAGGGCCCCTCGGGAGTTCCTACGAGCAGTACTTC	CASSLVKAGPLGSSYEQYF
.	TRBV7-9	TRBJ2-5	.	TGTGCCTCGCAGTTGGAAGAGACCCAGTACTTC	CASQLEETQYF
few	TRBV20-1	TRBJ2-7	TRBD2	TGCAGTGCGACAAGGGCGCTAGCGGACTACGAGCAGTACTTC	CSATRALADYEQYF
few	TRBV28	TRBJ2-5	TRBD1	TGTGCCAGCAGTGCATTGGACAGGGGAGGTGAAGAGACCCAGTACTTC	CASSALDRGGEETQYF
many	TRBV5-1	TRBJ2-2	.	TGCGCCAGCAGCTTGGAGAGGACATCCAACACCGGGGAGCTGTTTTTT	CASSLERTSNTGELFF
.	TRBV12-3/TRBV12-4	TRBJ2-7	TRBD1	TGTGCCAGCAGTATTGCCGGGACAGGGGGCTTCTACGAGCAGTACTTC	CASSIAGTGGFYEQYF
few	TRBV6-1	TRBJ1-2	TRBD1	TGTGCCAGCGTAAGCACAGGGGGCCTTCGCTATGGCTACACCTTC	CASVSTGGLRYGYTF
few	TRBV11-3	TRBJ2-5	.	TGTGCCAGCAGCGCCCAGGGAAGGATCGATGAGACCCAGTACTTC	CASSAQGRIDETQYF
.	TRBV4-2	TRBJ2-4	TRBD2	TGTGCCAGCAGCCAAGAGGCTAGCGGCAAAAACATTCAGTACTTC	CASSQEASGKNIQYF
few	TRBV29-1	TRBJ1-2	TRBD1	TGCAGCGTTGAGTATTCCGGGACAGGGAATGACGGCTACACCTTC	CSVEYSGTGNDGYTF
few	TRBV4-1	TRBJ1-6	TRBD1	TGCGCCAGCAGCCAAGATCCGGGGACAGGGGCCAATTCACCCCTCCACTTT	CASSQDPGTGANSPLHF
once	TRBV28	TRBJ2-5	.	TGTGCCAGCAAACTAGCCCAGGGTTCTCGGGAGGAGACCCAGTACTTC	CASKLAQGSREETQYF
few	TRBV12-3/TRBV12-4	TRBJ1-6	.	TGTGCCAGCAGTTTAGGCCAGTGGAATTCACCCCTCCACTTT	CASSLGQWNSPLHF
.	TRBV9	TRBJ1-6	.	TGTGCCAGCAGCACTGGGGACCTCTATAATTCACCCCTCCACTTT	CASSTGDLYNSPLHF
few	TRBV29-1	TRBJ2-7	TRBD2	TGCAGCGTTGAACTAGCGGGAGAGGGACAGTACTTC	CSVELAGEGQYF
few	TRBV11-1	TRBJ2-7	TRBD2	TGTGCCAGCAGCTTAGCCCTGGGCAGCGGGAGGCTTTCCTACGAGCAGTACTTC	CASSLALGSGRLSYEQYF
many	TRBV5-1	TRBJ2-3	.	TGCGCCAGCAGCTCCGGGACTAGCACAGATACGCAGTATTTT	CASSSGTSTDTQYF
.	TRBV20-1	TRBJ2-2	TRBD2	TGCAGTGCTAGAGATTATAGCGGGGGGAACACCGGGGAGCTGTTTTTT	CSARDYSGGNTGELFF
.	TRBV20-1	TRBJ2-7	TRBD2	TGCAGTGCTAGATCCCTAGCGGGAGACCCCTACGAGCAGTACTTC	CSARSLAGDPYEQYF
few	TRBV12-3/TRBV12-4	TRBJ1-1	.	TGTGCCAGCAGTCCTGGGGCCCCGCCGGTCGAGAACACTGAAGCTTTCTTT	CASSPGAPPVENTEAFF
.	TRBV5-1	TRBJ2-7	.	TGCGCCAGCAGCTCAGACACGACCTCCTACGAGCAGTACTTC	CASSSDTTSYEQYF
few	TRBV12-3/TRBV12-4	TRBJ1-1	.	TGTGCCAGCAGTTTTCGGGGGTTGGCTACTGAAGCTTTCTTT	CASSFRGLATEAFF
few	TRBV28	TRBJ2-7	TRBD1	TGTGCCAGCAGTTCCCAGACAGGGAGCTACGAGCAGTACTTC	CASSSQTGSYEQYF
many	TRBV12-3/TRBV12-4	TRBJ2-3	.	TGTGCCAGCAGTTTAATGGCAGATACGCAGTATTTT	CASSLMADTQYF
few	TRBV24-1	TRBJ2-7	TRBD2	TGTGCCACCAGTCGGGGGGGCGCGGGCTACGAGCAGTACTTC	CATSRGGAGYEQYF
.	TRBV10-3	TRBJ2-2	TRBD1	TGTGCCGCGGGGTTCAGGGGGCAGAACACCGGGGAGCTGTTTTTT	CAAGFRGQNTGELFF